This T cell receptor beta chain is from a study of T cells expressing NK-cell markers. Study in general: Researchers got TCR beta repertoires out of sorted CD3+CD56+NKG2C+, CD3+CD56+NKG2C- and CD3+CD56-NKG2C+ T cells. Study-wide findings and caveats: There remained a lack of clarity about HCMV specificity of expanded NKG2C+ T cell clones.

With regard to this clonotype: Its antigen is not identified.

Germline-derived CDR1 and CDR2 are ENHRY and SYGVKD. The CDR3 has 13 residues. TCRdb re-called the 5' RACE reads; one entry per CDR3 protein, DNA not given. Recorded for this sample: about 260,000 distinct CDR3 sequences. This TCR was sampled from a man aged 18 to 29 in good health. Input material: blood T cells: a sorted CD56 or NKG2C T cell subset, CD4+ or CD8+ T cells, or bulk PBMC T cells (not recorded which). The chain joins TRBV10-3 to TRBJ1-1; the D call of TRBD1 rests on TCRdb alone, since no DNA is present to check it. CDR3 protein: CAISPKGGQEAFF.